The next 15 T cell receptor beta chains were all read from a single sample in a study of T cell changes during pregnancy in multiple sclerosis. Clones were read by immunoSEQ multiplex PCR, and TCRdb kept only the in-frame ones, dropping some. The table includes 100,000 or so clones, about nine tenths detected once. The sequenced sample was peripheral blood, obtained after pregnancy. The receptors come from a female donor with multiple sclerosis, enrolled in a pregnancy study.

The rearrangement joins TRBV4-2 to TRBJ1-4; TRBD1 might be the D (5 bases). This CDR3 contains 17 residues. The germline gives CDR1 LGHNA, CDR2 YNFKEQ. Trimming cost V 0 bases and J 0 bases, with 11 bases left between them. CDR3 DNA sequence: TGTGCCAGCAGCCAAGAAGGGACTGGATCAACTAATGAAAAACTGTTTTTT. This codes for CASSQEGTGSTNEKLFF.

The chain links TRBV11-2 to TRBJ1-1; no clear D. Trimming left V 1 base short and J 1 base short, with 10 bases between. Germline CDR1 SGHAT, CDR2 FQNNGV. The length of the CDR3 is 15 residues. DNA of the CDR3: TGTGCCAGCAGCTTAGCTTTGTCCCGGAACACTGAAGCTTTCTTT. Its translation is CASSLALSRNTEAFF.

The rearrangement links TRBV20-1 to TRBJ1-2; D is unresolved. The CDR3 is 11 residues long. V lost 6 bases and J lost 4, with 9 bases in between. Germline V gene lookup returns CDR1 DFQATT and CDR2 SNEGSKA (reference sequence). CDR3 residues: CSAAGSYGYTF. In nucleotides, the CDR3 is TGCAGTGCGGCAGGATCCTATGGCTACACCTTC.

The chain uses TRBV6-6 and TRBJ2-7; 7 bases agree with TRBD1. With V trimmed by 6 bases and J by 0 bases, 8 bases remained unmatched. This CDR3 spans 15 amino acids. Germline V CDR1 and CDR2: MNHNY, SVGAGI (reference sequence). DNA of the CDR3: TGTGCCAGCAGCCTGACAGGGACCCACTCCTACGAGCAGTACTTC. Translated: CASSLTGTHSYEQYF.

The rearrangement links TRBV27 to TRBJ1-2, with 8 bases matching TRBD1. The CDR3 spans 13 residues. Germline trimming cut 6 bases from V and 9 bases from J; bases unmatched to any gene: 9. The germline V gene has CDR1 MNHEY and CDR2 SMNVEV (reference sequence). The CDR3 DNA follows: TGTGCCAGCAGACCGACAGGGGTCGTTAGCTACACCTTC. Translating gives CASRPTGVVSYTF.

This sequence joins TRBV5-1 and TRBJ1-4; TRBD1 aligns across 11 bases. The ends lost 3 bases at V and 11 bases at J; junction bases unmatched: 9. CDR1 and CDR2 from the germline V gene are SGHRS and YFSETQ. This CDR3 is built from 15 residues. CDR3 DNA: TGCGCCAGCAGCTCGGGACAGGGGGATTTAGAGAAACTGTTTTTT. Amino acid sequence: CASSSGQGDLEKLFF. Based on the CDR3 plus reference TRBV5-1 and TRBJ1-4, the full variable domain is KAGVTQTPRYLIKTRGQQVTLSCSPISGHRSVSWYQQTPGQGLQFLFEYFSETQRNKGNFPGRFSGRQFSNSRSEMNVSTLELGDSALYLCASSSGQGDLEKLFFGSGTQLSVL.

V gene TRBV30 combines with J gene TRBJ1-5; D uncertain. The V and J ends lost 2 bases and 4 bases respectively, with 18 bases between them. The CDR3 spans 16 residues. CDR1 and CDR2 (germline): GTSNPN, SVGIG (reference sequence). CDR3 nucleotide sequence: TGTGCCTGGAGTTCCCACACCGGAGCGGGAAATCAGCCCCAGCATTTT. Protein: CAWSSHTGAGNQPQHF.

The rearrangement joins TRBV7-2 to TRBJ1-2; D call uncertain. Between the trimmed V and J ends, which lost 1 base and 4 bases, there was a span of 7 bases. CDR1 SGHTA and CDR2 FQGNSA come from the germline V gene. The CDR3 consists of 13 residues. CDR3 protein: CASSLEPVYGYTF. The DNA of the CDR3 is TGTGCCAGCAGCTTAGAGCCCGTCTATGGCTACACCTTC.

The chain combines TRBV19 with TRBJ1-1; 7 bases line up with TRBD1. This CDR3 contains 15 residues. The germline V gene encodes CDR1 LNHDA and CDR2 SQIVND (reference sequence). The ends lost 5 bases at V and 2 bases at J; junction bases unmatched: 8. In DNA, the CDR3 is TGTGCCAGTAGTCCGGACAGGTCGGGAAACACTGAAGCTTTCTTT. Its translation: CASSPDRSGNTEAFF.

The chain uses TRBV19 and TRBJ1-1; 8 bases map to TRBD1. Germline V gene lookup returns CDR1 LNHDA and CDR2 SQIVND (reference sequence). The CDR3 extends over 15 amino acids. Trimming removed 2 bases from V and 7 bases from J; junction bases left unmatched: 9. The CDR3 nucleotides are TGTGCCAGTAGTATATCGACAGGGGCCCAGGGTGAAGCTTTCTTT. Translating it yields CASSISTGAQGEAFF.

The count of this clone is one. The chain links TRBV11-3 to TRBJ2-1, with no clear D. Germline values: CDR1 SGHNT, CDR2 YENEEA. This CDR3 contains 16 residues. With 2 bases removed from V and 2 bases from J, the gap between germline ends came to 13 bases. This CDR3 is CASSLSHGLAYNEQFF. The CDR3 DNA reads as TGTGCCAGCAGCTTAAGTCACGGGTTAGCCTACAATGAGCAGTTCTTC.

The rearrangement joins TRBV2 to TRBJ2-2, with 9 bases matching TRBD1. Germline V gives CDR1 SNHLY, CDR2 FYNNEI. After removal of 7 bases from V and 1 base from J, the junction contained 1 base not matched to a gene. This CDR3 is built from 14 residues. The DNA of the CDR3 is TGTGCCAGCATGGGACAGGGGAACACCGGGGAGCTGTTTTTT. This codes for CASMGQGNTGELFF.

This clone came up once. The rearrangement uses TRBV5-6 and TRBJ2-3; TRBD2 matches 9 bases. V lost 3 bases to trimming and J lost 5 bases; unmatched junction nucleotides: 4. Germline V CDR1 and CDR2: SGHDT, YYEEEE. There are 14 residues in the CDR3. CDR3 DNA: TGTGCCAGCAGCTATAGCGGGGGTTTAGATACGCAGTATTTT. Protein: CASSYSGGLDTQYF.

V is TRBV13 and J is TRBJ2-7; TRBD1 aligns across 9 bases. CDR1 is PRHDT and CDR2 is FYEKMQ in the germline V gene (reference sequence). J was trimmed by 8 bases and V by 10 bases; bases with no gene match: 12. The CDR3 is 13 residues long. The CDR3 bases are TGTGCCACCCTTAGGGGACAGGGTAAGCAGCAGTACTTC. As protein: CATLRGQGKQQYF.

The V gene is TRBV19, the J gene TRBJ1-1, with TRBD1 as a possible D gene (6 bases). The CDR3 covers 13 residues. Germline CDR1 LNHDA, CDR2 SQIVND (reference sequence). V was shortened by 4 bases and J by 0 bases, with 6 bases between the two germline ends. This CDR3 is CASSKGVNTEAFF. CDR3 bases: TGTGCCAGTAGTAAGGGGGTGAACACTGAAGCTTTCTTT.